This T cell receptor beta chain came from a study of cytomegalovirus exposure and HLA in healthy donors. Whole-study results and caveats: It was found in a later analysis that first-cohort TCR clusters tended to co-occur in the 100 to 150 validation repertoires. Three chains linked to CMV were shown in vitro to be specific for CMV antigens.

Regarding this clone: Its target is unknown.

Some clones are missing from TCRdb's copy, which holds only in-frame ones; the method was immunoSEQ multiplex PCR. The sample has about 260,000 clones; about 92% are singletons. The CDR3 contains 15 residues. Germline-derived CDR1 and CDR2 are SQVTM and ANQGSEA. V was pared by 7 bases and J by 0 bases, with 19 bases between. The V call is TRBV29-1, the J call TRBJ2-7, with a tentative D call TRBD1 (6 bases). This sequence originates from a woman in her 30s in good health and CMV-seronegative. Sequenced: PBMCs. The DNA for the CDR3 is TGCAGCGCCCTACTACCGGGACACATCTCCTACGAGCAGTACTTC. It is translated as CSALLPGHISYEQYF.